This TCR beta chain was retrieved from a study of blood T cells in healthy people across ages. A sample-barcoded 5' primer and a J-beta primer mix were used in a second PCR of roughly 6 to 11 cycles. TCRdb reprocessed the 5' RACE reads via MiXCR and lists one record per CDR3 protein. Altogether over a million distinct CDR3 sequences are present, roughly 40% being singletons, with the ten largest covering 7.9%. The germline V gene encodes CDR1 SGHRS and CDR2 YFSETQ. The CDR3 spans 17 residues. The ends were cut back, 0 bases at V and 2 bases at J, with 18 bases in the middle. This chain connects TRBV5-1 to TRBJ2-7; D might be TRBD1 (6 bases). This clonotype originated in a young woman in good health. The source material was blood. The CDR3 DNA reads as TGCGCCAGCAGCTTGGGTGATACAGGGATAAGAACCTACGAGCAGTACTTC. Protein: CASSLGDTGIRTYEQYF.